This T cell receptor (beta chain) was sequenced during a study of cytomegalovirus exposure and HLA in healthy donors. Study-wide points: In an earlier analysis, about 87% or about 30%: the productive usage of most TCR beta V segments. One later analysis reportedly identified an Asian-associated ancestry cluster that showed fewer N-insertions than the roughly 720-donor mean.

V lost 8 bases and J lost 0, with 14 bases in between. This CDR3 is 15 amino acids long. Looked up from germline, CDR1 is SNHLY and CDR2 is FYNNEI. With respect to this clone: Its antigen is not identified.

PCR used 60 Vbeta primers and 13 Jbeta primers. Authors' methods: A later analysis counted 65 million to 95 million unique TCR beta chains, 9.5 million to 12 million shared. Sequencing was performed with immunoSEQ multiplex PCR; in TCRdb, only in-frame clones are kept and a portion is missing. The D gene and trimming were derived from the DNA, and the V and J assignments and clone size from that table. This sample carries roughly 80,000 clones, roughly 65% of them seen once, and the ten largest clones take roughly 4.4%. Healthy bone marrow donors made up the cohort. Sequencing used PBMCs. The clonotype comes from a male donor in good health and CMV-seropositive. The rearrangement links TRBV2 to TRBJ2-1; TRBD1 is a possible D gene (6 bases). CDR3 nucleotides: TGTGCCAGCCTACTGCAGGGGATCTCCTACAATGAGCAGTTCTTC. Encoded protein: CASLLQGISYNEQFF.